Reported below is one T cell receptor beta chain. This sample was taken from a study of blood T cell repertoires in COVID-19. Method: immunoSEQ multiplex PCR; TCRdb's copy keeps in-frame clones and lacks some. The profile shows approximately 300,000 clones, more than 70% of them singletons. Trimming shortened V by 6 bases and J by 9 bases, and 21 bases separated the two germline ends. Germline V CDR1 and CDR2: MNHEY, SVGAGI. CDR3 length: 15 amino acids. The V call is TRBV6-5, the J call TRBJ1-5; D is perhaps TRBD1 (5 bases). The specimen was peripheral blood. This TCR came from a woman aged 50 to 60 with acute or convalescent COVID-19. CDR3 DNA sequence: TGTGCCAGCAGAGCGGCCCTGGGGGGATTCAGGCCCCAGCATTTT. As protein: CASRAALGGFRPQHF.